One and the same sample provided the 16 T cell receptor beta chains below, sequenced in a study of CD8 T cells in Susac syndrome. Random hexamers were used to reverse transcribe an amount of roughly 0.45 to 1 ug RNA. TCRdb processed the immunoSEQ multiplex PCR reads anew with MiXCR; each CDR3 protein has one entry. The sample lists approximately 120,000 distinct CDR3 sequences, around 94% seen once, with roughly 0.091% in the top ten. Material for sequencing was CD4+ T cells from PBMCs. All receptors derive from a human donor in good health.

The chain uses TRBV15 and TRBJ2-7; D might be TRBD1 (6 bases). CDR1 is LNHNV and CDR2 is YYDKDF in the germline V gene (reference sequence). This CDR3 is 16 amino acids long. V gave up 1 base and J gave up 3 bases, with 16 bases separating them. The chain's CDR3 is CATSRAVRTVHYEQYF. CDR3 nucleotide sequence: TGTGCCACCAGCAGAGCAGTGAGGACAGTTCACTACGAGCAGTACTTC. Filled out from reference TRBV15 and TRBJ2-7, the complete variable domain reads DAMVIQNPRYQVTQFGKPVTLSCSQTLNHNVMYWYQQKSSQAPKLLFHYYDKDFNNEADTPDNFQSRRPNTSFCFLDIRSPGLGDTAMYLCATSRAVRTVHYEQYFGPGTRLTVT.

J is TRBJ2-1 and V is TRBV5-1; the D call may be TRBD1 or TRBD2 (5 bases each). The ends were cut back, 2 bases at V and 7 bases at J, with 16 bases in the middle. This CDR3 is 15 amino acids long. The germline CDR1 and CDR2 sequences are SGHRS and YFSETQ. The chain's CDR3 is CASSFTGTRTNEQFF. For the CDR3, the DNA is TGCGCCAGCAGCTTCACCGGGACCCGCACAAATGAGCAGTTCTTC.

V and J are TRBV12-3 or TRBV12-4 and TRBJ2-7, with TRBD1 matching 10 bases. The CDR3 is 15 residues long. V lost 5 bases and J lost 1; bases outside the gene matches: 5. CDR3 region: CASSLRDRGSYEQYF. CDR3 nucleotides: TGTGCCAGCAGTCTCCGGGACAGGGGTTCCTACGAGCAGTACTTC.

J is TRBJ1-5 and V is TRBV2; D remains unclear. The V gene lost 5 bases and the J gene lost 11 bases, with 16 bases spanning the gap. Germline V CDR1 and CDR2: SNHLY, FYNNEI. The CDR3 loop spans 13 amino acids. CDR3 amino acids: CASSSGGNQAQHF. The DNA for the CDR3 is TGTGCCAGCAGTTCGGGTGGGAATCAAGCCCAGCATTTT.

The chain has TRBV2 and TRBJ2-7, with a possible D match to TRBD1 (5 bases). The germline V gene has CDR1 SNHLY and CDR2 FYNNEI. V lost 3 bases and J 4 bases, leaving 13 bases between the germline ends. The CDR3 has 14 residues. CDR3 sequence reads: CASSEVDIGYEQYF. CDR3 in DNA: TGTGCCAGCAGTGAGGTGGACATAGGTTACGAGCAGTACTTC.

V is TRBV6-2 or TRBV6-3 and J is TRBJ1-5; TRBD1 aligns across 8 bases. Looked up from germline, CDR1 is MNHEY and CDR2 is SVGEGT. The CDR3 is 15 residues long. V was clipped by 5 bases and J by 4 bases; unmatched bases: 7. CDR3 sequence: CASSAGGRWNQPQHF. For the CDR3, the DNA is TGTGCCAGCAGTGCAGGGGGCAGGTGGAATCAGCCCCAGCATTTT.

CDR3 region: CASSYRDNEKLFF. CDR3 bases: TGTGCCAGCAGTTACCGGGATAATGAAAAACTGTTTTTT. The rearrangement joins TRBV6-2 or TRBV6-3 to TRBJ1-4; D not certain. Germline V gives CDR1 MNHEY, CDR2 SVGEGT. The V gene lost 2 bases and the J gene lost 4 bases, with 5 bases spanning the gap. The CDR3 is made up of 13 amino acids.

The chain joins TRBV6-2 or TRBV6-3 to TRBJ2-1, with a tentative D call TRBD2 (5 bases). Germline-derived CDR1 and CDR2 are MNHEY and SVGEGT. V gave up 11 bases and J gave up 3 bases, with 8 bases separating them. This CDR3 contains 11 residues. The CDR3: CAVRDYNEQFF. The CDR3 DNA follows: TGTGCCGTACGGGACTACAATGAGCAGTTCTTC.

This clonotype was detected a few times. The chain recombines TRBV5-1 with TRBJ2-7; 8 nucleotides line up with TRBD1. This CDR3 comprises 16 residues. The V and J ends lost 0 bases and 2 bases, in that order; junction bases with no gene match: 7. Germline V gives CDR1 SGHRS, CDR2 YFSETQ. The CDR3, as DNA: TGCGCCAGCAGCTTGGCCCTGGACAGGGCCGCCTACGAGCAGTACTTC. Residues: CASSLALDRAAYEQYF.

This rearrangement joins TRBV6-2 or TRBV6-3 to TRBJ2-2; D not resolved. Germline values: CDR1 MNHEY, CDR2 SVGEGT. This CDR3 contains 13 residues. The ends were cut back, 5 bases at V and 0 bases at J, with 4 bases in the middle. The CDR3 bases are TGTGCCAGCAGTCGACCGAACACCGGGGAGCTGTTTTTT. This translates into CASSRPNTGELFF.

The chain links TRBV5-1 to TRBJ2-2; 8 bases are a match to TRBD1. CDR3 length: 15 amino acids. Unmatched junction bases numbered 8, after V lost 4 bases and J lost 6 bases. Germline assignment: CDR1 SGHRS and CDR2 YFSETQ. DNA of the CDR3: TGCGCCAGCAGCGCGATCCAGACAGGGGCCGGGGAGCTGTTTTTT. This translates into CASSAIQTGAGELFF.

The V call is TRBV7-2, the J call TRBJ2-7; D uncertain. CDR1 and CDR2 (germline): SGHTA, FQGNSA. This CDR3 spans 12 amino acids. V was trimmed by 4 bases and J by 6 bases, leaving 10 bases between them. The CDR3 coding sequence is TGTGCCAGCAGCTGGGATTGGGGCGAGCAGTACTTC. Translation gives CASSWDWGEQYF.

This clonotype was observed once. The V gene is TRBV27, the J gene TRBJ2-1; TRBD1 might be the D (5 bases). Trimming took off 5 bases at V and 0 bases at J, with 17 bases between the two ends. The germline CDR1 and CDR2 sequences are MNHEY and SMNVEV (reference sequence). CDR3 length equals 17 residues. CDR3 sequence reads: CASSPTDIWSSYNEQFF. DNA of the CDR3: TGTGCCAGCAGTCCTACGGACATCTGGAGCTCCTACAATGAGCAGTTCTTC.

This chain uses TRBV18 with TRBJ2-2; 9 bases match TRBD2. Germline CDR1 KGHSH, CDR2 LQKENI. The CDR3 totals 14 residues. V was pared by 5 bases and J by 2 bases, with 0 bases of the junction left unmatched. Here the CDR3 reads CASSGTSNTGELFF. The CDR3 DNA follows: TGTGCCAGCTCAGGGACTAGCAACACCGGGGAGCTGTTTTTT.

The gene calls are TRBV7-2 and TRBJ2-5, with D perhaps matching TRBD2 (5 bases). There are 15 residues in the CDR3. V was clipped by 5 bases and J by 2 bases, with 15 bases between them. Germline V lookup: CDR1 SGHTA, CDR2 FQGNSA. CDR3 bases: TGTGCCAGCAGCCCCACGGGGTTAGCTCAAGAGACCCAGTACTTC. Encoded protein: CASSPTGLAQETQYF.

This rearrangement joins TRBV7-2 to TRBJ1-2; 10 nucleotides match TRBD1. Germline loops: CDR1 SGHTA, CDR2 FQGNSA. The CDR3 length is 16 residues. V trimming: 5 bases; J trimming: 7 bases; junction bases outside the gene matches: 13. In DNA, the CDR3 is TGTGCCAGCAGCGCTGATGTGGGGACAGGGGCGTCTGGCTACACCTTC. It encodes CASSADVGTGASGYTF.